Listed below are T cell receptor beta chains from one sample, sequenced in a study of shared clonotypes between healthy human individuals. Clones were read by immunoSEQ multiplex PCR, and TCRdb kept only the in-frame ones, dropping some. The table has 1.5 million to 1.9 million clones, about 98% seen once. The sequenced sample consisted of naive CD4+ T cells sorted from blood. Receptors originate from a man aged 25-45 years in good health. The CDR3 runs from the conserved cysteine through the conserved F or W. The D gene is left open where the match is weak. Only some rows state a clone size, as once, few, many or a class for expanded clones.

DNA | CDR3 | J | V | size | D
TGTGCCAGCAGTTTACTACTCGGACAGGGTGCTGGAAACACCATATATTTT | CASSLLLGQGAGNTIYF | TRBJ1-3 | TRBV28 | . | TRBD1
TGTGCCAGCAGAGAAGGAGTCCTAGCGGGGTCCGGGGAGCTGTTTTTT | CASREGVLAGSGELFF | TRBJ2-2 | TRBV6-1 | . | TRBD2
TGTGCCAGCAGTCCCCCTCTGAGACTTGTTTACGAGCAGTACTTC | CASSPPLRLVYEQYF | TRBJ2-7 | TRBV2 | . | .
TGCGCCAGCAGCCAAGATAGGGCTAGCGGGAGAGTCTACAATGAGCAGTTCTTC | CASSQDRASGRVYNEQFF | TRBJ2-1 | TRBV4-1 | . | TRBD2
TGTGCCAGCAGCCCCACAGGGTCCTCATCCTACGAGCAGTACTTC | CASSPTGSSSYEQYF | TRBJ2-7 | TRBV9 | . | .
TGTGCCAGCAGCTTAATTCAAATTTCCGGTCAGCCCCAGCATTTT | CASSLIQISGQPQHF | TRBJ1-5 | TRBV7-8 | . | .
TGTGCCAGCAGCTTAGGGGTAGCGGGCTTTTCCTACAATGAGCAGTTCTTC | CASSLGVAGFSYNEQFF | TRBJ2-1 | TRBV7-6 | . | TRBD2
TGTGCCAGCAGCCGGCGCTATGGCTACACCTTC | CASSRRYGYTF | TRBJ1-2 | TRBV7-2 | . | .
TGTGCCAGCAGCGAGGGACTAGCGGGAGTAGGGAGCTCCTACAATGAGCAGTTCTTC | CASSEGLAGVGSSYNEQFF | TRBJ2-1 | TRBV9 | . | TRBD2
TGTGCCAGCAGCGAGGGGGTCCTGACTAATGAAAAACTGTTTTTT | CASSEGVLTNEKLFF | TRBJ1-4 | TRBV5-8 | . | .
TGTGCCAGCTTTTTTAGTCGCACAGATACGCAGTATTTT | CASFFSRTDTQYF | TRBJ2-3 | TRBV6-5 | . | .
TGTGCCAGCAGCTTAGAAGGTGGACCTTTTTATACGCAGTATTTT | CASSLEGGPFYTQYF | TRBJ2-3 | TRBV7-2 | . | .
TGTGCCAGCAGGGGACTAGCGGGTAACGAGCAGTACTTC | CASRGLAGNEQYF | TRBJ2-7 | TRBV7-9 | . | TRBD2
TGTGCCAGCTCACCGGGACAGGGGAACGAGCAGTACTTC | CASSPGQGNEQYF | TRBJ2-7 | TRBV18 | . | TRBD1
TGTGCCAGCACTCGGGGCCTCCCCCCTTACGAGCAGTACTTC | CASTRGLPPYEQYF | TRBJ2-7 | TRBV6-5 | . | .
TGTGCCAGCAGTTGGACAGGGGGCTTTCAGCCCCAGCATTTT | CASSWTGGFQPQHF | TRBJ1-5 | TRBV28 | . | TRBD1
TGTGCCAGCACGGGGACGGGACGAAATTCCTACGAGCAGTACTTC | CASTGTGRNSYEQYF | TRBJ2-7 | TRBV2 | . | .
TGCGCCAGCAGCTTGGTTCAGAACAGCTACAATGAGCAGTTCTTC | CASSLVQNSYNEQFF | TRBJ2-1 | TRBV5-1 | . | .
TGTGCCAGTATAGGCAGGGTCCAACCGCATGAGCAGTTCTTC | CASIGRVQPHEQFF | TRBJ2-1 | TRBV19 | . | .
TGTGCCAGCAGGCCCATCGGGGGCGGTCCCACCGGGGAGCTGTTTTTT | CASRPIGGGPTGELFF | TRBJ2-2 | TRBV7-9 | . | .
TGCGCCAGCAGCGGGGGACTAGCGGCCCACAATGAGCAGTTCTTC | CASSGGLAAHNEQFF | TRBJ2-1 | TRBV5-1 | . | TRBD2
TGTGCCAGCAGTGAATGGGGCCCCATAACGGATACGCAGTATTTT | CASSEWGPITDTQYF | TRBJ2-3 | TRBV25-1 | . | .
TGTGCCAGCAGCCCAGCGGGAGGGAGCTCCTACAATGAGCAGTTCTTC | CASSPAGGSSYNEQFF | TRBJ2-1 | TRBV7-8 | . | TRBD2
TGTGCCAGCAGCTTGGTGTCGGGGAATAACTATGGCTACACCTTC | CASSLVSGNNYGYTF | TRBJ1-2 | TRBV5-5 | . | .
TGTGCCAGCAGTGAATCACGGGGGAACGGCTACGAGCAGTACTTC | CASSESRGNGYEQYF | TRBJ2-7 | TRBV2 | . | .
TGTGCCAGCAGCGGATCCGGGGAGCTGTTTTTT | CASSGSGELFF | TRBJ2-2 | TRBV7-3 | . | .
TGTGCCAGCAGCTTTGATATGTGGGAGACCCAGTACTTC | CASSFDMWETQYF | TRBJ2-5 | TRBV5-8 | . | .
TGTGCCAGCAGGAGACAGGGGACCTCCTACGAGCAGTACTTC | CASRRQGTSYEQYF | TRBJ2-7 | TRBV6-6 | . | TRBD1
TGTGCCACCCGAGTGACAGGTATTTATGACGAGCAGTACTTC | CATRVTGIYDEQYF | TRBJ2-7 | TRBV10-3 | . | .
TGTGCCAGCAGCATCCTCGTGGGGGGCGAAAGCACAGATACGCAGTATTTT | CASSILVGGESTDTQYF | TRBJ2-3 | TRBV7-9 | once | .
TGTGCCAGCTCCCTTAGCAATGAGCAGTTCTTC | CASSLSNEQFF | TRBJ2-1 | TRBV18 | . | .
TGTGCCAGCAGCTTGGCAGGCGGACAAGAGACCCAGTACTTC | CASSLAGGQETQYF | TRBJ2-5 | TRBV5-4 | . | .
TGTGCCATCAGCGAAGGTGGGACCTACGAGCAGTACTTC | CAISEGGTYEQYF | TRBJ2-7 | TRBV10-3 | . | .
TGTGCCAGTATCGCCCCTCAGTCCGTGGACACCGGGGAGCTGTTTTTT | CASIAPQSVDTGELFF | TRBJ2-2 | TRBV19 | . | .
TGCGCCAGCAGCTTGGGGGGGACAAACCCCTACGAGCAGTACTTC | CASSLGGTNPYEQYF | TRBJ2-7 | TRBV5-1 | . | .
TGTGCCACCAGCAGAGATGGGTCGGGGCATGGGTCCTACGAGCAGTACTTC | CATSRDGSGHGSYEQYF | TRBJ2-7 | TRBV15 | . | .
TGTGCCAGCAGCAAGGGACTCGATAGCTCCTACGAGCAGTACTTC | CASSKGLDSSYEQYF | TRBJ2-7 | TRBV9 | . | .
TGCGCCAGCAGCTTAGACGTGACCGGGGAGCTGTTTTTT | CASSLDVTGELFF | TRBJ2-2 | TRBV5-1 | . | .
TGTGCCAGCAGTGACGGACTGGGCTCCTACGAGCAGTACTTC | CASSDGLGSYEQYF | TRBJ2-7 | TRBV6-1 | . | .
TGTGCCAGCAGTCCGGACAGGGTATACAATGAGCAGTTCTTC | CASSPDRVYNEQFF | TRBJ2-1 | TRBV6-5 | . | TRBD1